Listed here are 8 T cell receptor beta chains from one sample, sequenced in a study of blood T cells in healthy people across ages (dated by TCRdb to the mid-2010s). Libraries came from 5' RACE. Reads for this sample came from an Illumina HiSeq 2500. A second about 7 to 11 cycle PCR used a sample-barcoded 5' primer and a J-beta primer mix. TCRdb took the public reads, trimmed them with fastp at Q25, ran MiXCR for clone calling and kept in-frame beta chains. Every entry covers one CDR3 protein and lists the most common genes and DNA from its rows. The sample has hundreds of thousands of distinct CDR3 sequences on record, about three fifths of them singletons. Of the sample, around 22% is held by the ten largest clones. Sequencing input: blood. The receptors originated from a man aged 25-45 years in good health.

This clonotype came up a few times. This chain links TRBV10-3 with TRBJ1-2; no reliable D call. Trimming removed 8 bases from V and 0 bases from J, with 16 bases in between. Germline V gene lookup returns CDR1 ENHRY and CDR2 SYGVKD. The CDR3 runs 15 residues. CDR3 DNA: TGTGCCATCCAGTATCCGGAGGGTTCTAACTATGGCTACACCTTC. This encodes CAIQYPEGSNYGYTF.

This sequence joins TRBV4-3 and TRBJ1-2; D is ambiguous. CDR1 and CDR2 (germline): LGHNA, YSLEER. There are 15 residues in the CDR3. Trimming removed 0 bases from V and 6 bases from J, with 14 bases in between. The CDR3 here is CASSQDPDPPDGYTF. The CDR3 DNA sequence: TGCGCCAGCAGCCAAGATCCGGACCCCCCAGATGGCTACACCTTC.

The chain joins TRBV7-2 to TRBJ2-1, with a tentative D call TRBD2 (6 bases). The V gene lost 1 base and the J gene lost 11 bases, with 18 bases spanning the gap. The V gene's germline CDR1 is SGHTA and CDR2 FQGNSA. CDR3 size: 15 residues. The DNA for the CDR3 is TGTGCCAGCAGCTTAGGTTTCAGAGCGGGCCTACAGCAGTTCTTC. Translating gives CASSLGFRAGLQQFF.

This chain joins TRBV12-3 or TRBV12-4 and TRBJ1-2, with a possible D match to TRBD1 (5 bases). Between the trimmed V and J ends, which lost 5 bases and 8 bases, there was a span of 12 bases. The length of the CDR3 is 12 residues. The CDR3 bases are TGTGCCAGCAGTGGGGCCCCAGGAGGCTACACCTTC. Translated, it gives CASSGAPGGYTF.

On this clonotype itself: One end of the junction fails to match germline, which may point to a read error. The CDR3 DNA follows: TGTGTCAGCAGTGCGAGACTAGCGGGAAGCAATGAGCAGTTCTTC. Its protein is CVSSARLAGSNEQFF. The rearrangement joins TRBV6-1 to TRBJ2-1; 11 nucleotides align to TRBD2. Germline values: CDR1 MNHNS, CDR2 SASEGT. This CDR3 spans 15 amino acids.

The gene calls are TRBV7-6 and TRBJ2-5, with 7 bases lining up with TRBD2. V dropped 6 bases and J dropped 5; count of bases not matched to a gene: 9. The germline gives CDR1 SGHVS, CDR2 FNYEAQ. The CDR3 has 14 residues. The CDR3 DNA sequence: TGTGCCAGCAGTTCCGCGGGAGTACGGGAGACCCAGTACTTC. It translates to CASSSAGVRETQYF.

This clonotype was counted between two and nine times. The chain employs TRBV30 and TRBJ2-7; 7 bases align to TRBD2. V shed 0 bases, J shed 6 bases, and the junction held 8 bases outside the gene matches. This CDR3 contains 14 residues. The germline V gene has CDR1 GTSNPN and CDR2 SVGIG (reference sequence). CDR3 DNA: TGTGCCTGGAGTGTAGGGAGGGTTCGGTCCGAGCAGTACTTC. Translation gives CAWSVGRVRSEQYF.

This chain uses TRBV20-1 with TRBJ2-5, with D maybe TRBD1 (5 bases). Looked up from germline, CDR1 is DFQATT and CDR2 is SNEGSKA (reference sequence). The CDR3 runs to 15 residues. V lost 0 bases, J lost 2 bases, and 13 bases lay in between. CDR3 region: CSAREFRAAQETQYF. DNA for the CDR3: TGCAGTGCTAGAGAATTCAGGGCAGCACAAGAGACCCAGTACTTC.